This is a list of T cell receptor beta chains from one sample in a study of T cells in Graves' hyperthyroidism and ophthalmopathy. Using its own MiXCR run on the multiplex PCR reads, TCRdb lists one record per CDR3 protein. The table includes about 600,000 distinct CDR3 sequences, 15% to 20% detected once. Sample: blood. These receptors all stem from a middle-aged woman with Graves' ophthalmopathy. Each CDR3 is given with its conserved first and last residue. The order of the fields is V gene, clone size, D gene, J gene, CDR3 protein, CDR3 DNA. A D gene is named only where the DNA matches it firmly. The size entry is marked missing in some rows and otherwise reads once, few, many or a size class.

v_gene: TRBV12-3/TRBV12-4
abundance: many
d_gene: TRBD2
j_gene: TRBJ2-3
CDR3aa: CASSLGTTRDTQYF
CDR3nt: TGTGCCAGCAGTTTGGGGACTACAAGAGATACGCAGTATTTT

v_gene: TRBV11-2
abundance: many
d_gene: .
j_gene: TRBJ2-7
CDR3aa: CASSLGTTYEQYF
CDR3nt: TGTGCCAGCAGCTTAGGGACCACCTACGAGCAGTACTTC

v_gene: TRBV2
abundance: few
d_gene: .
j_gene: TRBJ1-6
CDR3aa: CASSGEGVSNSPLHF
CDR3nt: TGTGCCAGCAGTGGAGAGGGGGTGAGTAATTCACCCCTCCACTTT

v_gene: TRBV6-2/TRBV6-3
abundance: .
d_gene: TRBD1
j_gene: TRBJ2-3
CDR3aa: CASTRQGNSDTQYF
CDR3nt: TGTGCCAGCACCCGACAGGGGAATTCAGATACGCAGTATTTT

v_gene: TRBV7-9
abundance: .
d_gene: TRBD1
j_gene: TRBJ1-6
CDR3aa: CASSLEGQSSPLHF
CDR3nt: TGTGCCAGCAGCTTAGAGGGACAGTCTTCACCCCTCCACTTT

v_gene: TRBV28
abundance: many
d_gene: TRBD1
j_gene: TRBJ1-3
CDR3aa: CASSLDGTAGNTIYF
CDR3nt: TGTGCCAGCAGTTTAGACGGGACAGCTGGAAACACCATATATTTT

v_gene: TRBV6-1
abundance: many
d_gene: .
j_gene: TRBJ1-2
CDR3aa: CARPGLQGGYTF
CDR3nt: TGTGCCCGCCCGGGACTGCAAGGAGGCTACACCTTC

v_gene: TRBV2
abundance: many
d_gene: TRBD1
j_gene: TRBJ2-5
CDR3aa: CASSDGGQGPETQYF
CDR3nt: TGTGCCAGCAGTGATGGGGGACAGGGTCCAGAGACCCAGTACTTC

v_gene: TRBV24-1
abundance: many
d_gene: .
j_gene: TRBJ1-1
CDR3aa: CATSDPGTDEAFF
CDR3nt: TGTGCCACCAGTGACCCCGGGACGGATGAAGCTTTCTTT

v_gene: TRBV9
abundance: .
d_gene: TRBD2
j_gene: TRBJ2-1
CDR3aa: CASSVASGGPQNQFF
CDR3nt: TGTGCCAGCAGCGTAGCTAGCGGGGGCCCCCAGAACCAGTTCTTC

v_gene: TRBV4-1
abundance: .
d_gene: .
j_gene: TRBJ2-7
CDR3aa: CASSQVVSEYEQYF
CDR3nt: TGCGCCAGCAGCCAAGTGGTTAGCGAGTACGAGCAGTACTTC

v_gene: TRBV14
abundance: .
d_gene: TRBD2
j_gene: TRBJ2-1
CDR3aa: CASSQERGIVPGLGSTLNEQFF
CDR3nt: TGTGCCAGCAGCCAAGAGCGGGGGATAGTCCCGGGACTAGGTTCCACATTAAATGAGCAGTTCTTC

v_gene: TRBV27
abundance: .
d_gene: TRBD1
j_gene: TRBJ1-1
CDR3aa: CASSLQGTGEAFF
CDR3nt: TGTGCCAGCAGCCTACAGGGGACAGGGGAAGCTTTCTTT

v_gene: TRBV6-1
abundance: many
d_gene: TRBD2
j_gene: TRBJ2-7
CDR3aa: CASKPGLAGYEQYF
CDR3nt: TGTGCCAGCAAACCGGGACTAGCGGGCTACGAGCAGTACTTC

v_gene: TRBV28
abundance: many
d_gene: .
j_gene: TRBJ1-2
CDR3aa: CASSPPAGIYGYTF
CDR3nt: TGTGCCAGCAGCCCGCCGGCTGGGATCTATGGCTACACCTTC

v_gene: TRBV18
abundance: few
d_gene: TRBD2
j_gene: TRBJ2-5
CDR3aa: CASSRSLLAGEDKLETQYF
CDR3nt: TGTGCCAGCTCGCGGAGCCTACTAGCGGGAGAGGACAAGTTGGAGACCCAGTACTTC

v_gene: TRBV20-1
abundance: .
d_gene: .
j_gene: TRBJ2-2
CDR3aa: CSARDAGKSELFF
CDR3nt: TGCAGTGCTAGAGATGCGGGAAAGTCCGAGCTGTTTTTT

v_gene: TRBV6-2/TRBV6-3
abundance: many
d_gene: .
j_gene: TRBJ2-7
CDR3aa: CASTNGVLFGYEQYF
CDR3nt: TGTGCCAGCACTAACGGGGTATTATTCGGATACGAGCAGTACTTC

v_gene: TRBV2
abundance: many
d_gene: .
j_gene: TRBJ2-1
CDR3aa: CASSEGGTHYNEQFF
CDR3nt: TGTGCCAGCAGCGAAGGGGGGACACACTACAATGAGCAGTTCTTC

v_gene: TRBV30
abundance: many
d_gene: .
j_gene: TRBJ2-3
CDR3aa: CAWSPYGDTQYF
CDR3nt: TGTGCCTGGAGCCCCTATGGCGATACGCAGTATTTT

v_gene: TRBV7-9
abundance: many
d_gene: .
j_gene: TRBJ2-7
CDR3aa: CASSLKQGDEQYF
CDR3nt: TGTGCCAGCAGCTTAAAACAGGGCGACGAGCAGTACTTC

v_gene: TRBV7-9
abundance: .
d_gene: TRBD2
j_gene: TRBJ2-7
CDR3aa: CASSQSGGTYNEQYF
CDR3nt: TGTGCCAGCAGCCAAAGCGGGGGGACCTACAATGAGCAGTACTTC

v_gene: TRBV9
abundance: .
d_gene: .
j_gene: TRBJ2-2
CDR3aa: CASSVAPGAGELFF
CDR3nt: TGTGCCAGCAGCGTAGCCCCAGGTGCCGGGGAGCTGTTTTTT

v_gene: TRBV2
abundance: many
d_gene: TRBD2
j_gene: TRBJ2-3
CDR3aa: CASGSGTSTDTQYF
CDR3nt: TGTGCCAGCGGGAGCGGGACGAGCACAGATACGCAGTATTTT

v_gene: TRBV20-1
abundance: .
d_gene: TRBD1
j_gene: TRBJ1-2
CDR3aa: CSAFPDRGQYGYTF
CDR3nt: TGCAGTGCTTTCCCGGACAGGGGGCAATATGGCTACACCTTC

v_gene: TRBV30
abundance: few
d_gene: .
j_gene: TRBJ2-3
CDR3aa: CAWNRERADTQYF
CDR3nt: TGTGCCTGGAACAGGGAACGGGCAGATACGCAGTATTTT

v_gene: TRBV6-1
abundance: once
d_gene: TRBD2
j_gene: TRBJ2-4
CDR3aa: CASSPGLAGGRAKNIQYF
CDR3nt: TGTGCCAGCAGTCCGGGGCTAGCGGGAGGGCGAGCCAAAAACATTCAGTACTTC

v_gene: TRBV11-2
abundance: many
d_gene: .
j_gene: TRBJ2-5
CDR3aa: CASSFGQHQETQYF
CDR3nt: TGTGCCAGCAGCTTCGGACAGCACCAAGAGACCCAGTACTTC

v_gene: TRBV28
abundance: .
d_gene: TRBD2
j_gene: TRBJ2-7
CDR3aa: CASLGGSSYEQYF
CDR3nt: TGTGCCAGCCTCGGGGGGAGCTCCTACGAGCAGTACTTC

v_gene: TRBV11-1
abundance: many
d_gene: .
j_gene: TRBJ1-5
CDR3aa: CASSPDINQPQHF
CDR3nt: TGTGCCAGCAGCCCCGACATTAATCAGCCCCAGCATTTT

v_gene: TRBV20-1
abundance: many
d_gene: .
j_gene: TRBJ1-1
CDR3aa: CSARDLGGTEAFF
CDR3nt: TGCAGTGCTAGAGATCTGGGGGGCACTGAAGCTTTCTTT

v_gene: TRBV20-1
abundance: many
d_gene: .
j_gene: TRBJ1-5
CDR3aa: CSARDLTAYQPQHF
CDR3nt: TGCAGTGCTAGAGACCTGACAGCCTATCAGCCCCAGCATTTT

v_gene: TRBV7-2
abundance: few
d_gene: .
j_gene: TRBJ2-2
CDR3aa: CASSSLQSGTGELFF
CDR3nt: TGTGCCAGCAGCTCCCTACAGAGCGGGACCGGGGAGCTGTTTTTT

v_gene: TRBV6-1
abundance: few
d_gene: .
j_gene: TRBJ2-2
CDR3aa: CASSYGFSSTGELFF
CDR3nt: TGTGCCAGCAGTTATGGCTTTTCCTCTACCGGGGAGCTGTTTTTT

v_gene: TRBV20-1
abundance: many
d_gene: .
j_gene: TRBJ2-1
CDR3aa: CSARDPPRNEQFF
CDR3nt: TGCAGTGCTAGAGATCCCCCTAGGAATGAGCAGTTCTTC

v_gene: TRBV7-8
abundance: .
d_gene: .
j_gene: TRBJ2-5
CDR3aa: CASSLSEYQETQYF
CDR3nt: TGTGCCAGCAGCTTATCAGAGTACCAAGAGACCCAGTACTTC

v_gene: TRBV12-5
abundance: many
d_gene: .
j_gene: TRBJ2-1
CDR3aa: CASGLGIGADHNEQFF
CDR3nt: TGTGCTAGTGGTTTAGGGATAGGGGCAGACCACAATGAGCAGTTCTTC

v_gene: TRBV28
abundance: many
d_gene: .
j_gene: TRBJ2-7
CDR3aa: CASSLRVERVYEQYF
CDR3nt: TGTGCCAGCAGTTTAAGGGTTGAGCGGGTCTACGAGCAGTACTTC

v_gene: TRBV11-1
abundance: many
d_gene: .
j_gene: TRBJ1-2
CDR3aa: CASSHMDSYGYTF
CDR3nt: TGTGCCAGCAGCCATATGGACAGCTATGGCTACACCTTC

v_gene: TRBV11-2
abundance: many
d_gene: TRBD2
j_gene: TRBJ2-3
CDR3aa: CASSLGFREGGTDTQYF
CDR3nt: TGTGCCAGCAGCTTAGGATTCCGGGAGGGAGGCACAGATACGCAGTATTTT

v_gene: TRBV3-1
abundance: many
d_gene: .
j_gene: TRBJ2-5
CDR3aa: CASSQGLEGGHQETQYF
CDR3nt: TGTGCCAGCAGCCAAGGGCTAGAGGGAGGACACCAAGAGACCCAGTACTTC

v_gene: TRBV2
abundance: many
d_gene: .
j_gene: TRBJ2-3
CDR3aa: CASSDAGNLRDTQYF
CDR3nt: TGTGCCAGCAGTGATGCGGGGAACCTCCGGGATACGCAGTATTTT